The T cell receptor (beta chain) described here comes from a study of graft-versus-host responses after intestinal transplantation. The wider study: Every recipient underwent anti-thymocyte globulin induction, then tacrolimus and steroids for two to four years. Points from the study as a whole: Clonal ratios of graft-versus-host to host-versus-graft in allografts were high for patients exhibiting graft-donor T cell macrochimerism. Peak circulating GvH clone levels tracked with early post-transplant HvG declines.

Repertoires were generated with immunoSEQ multiplex PCR, while TCRdb's copy carries only in-frame clones and drops some. The sample lists 90,000 to 150,000 clones; 95% were seen once. On this clone itself: Its antigen remains unknown.

The sequences come from unstimulated CD8+ T cells sorted from spleen or lymph node cells, collected before intestinal transplant. This receptor was obtained from a human donor who received an intestinal transplant.

The CDR3 DNA sequence: TGTGCCAGCGGGGCTAGCAGTTCCTACAATGAGCAGTTCTTC. Amino acids: CASGASSSYNEQFF. The rearrangement links TRBV6-1 to TRBJ2-1, with D perhaps matching TRBD1 or TRBD2 (5 bases each). Germline CDR1 MNHNS, CDR2 SASEGT. The length of the CDR3 is 14 residues. V lost 8 bases to trimming and J lost 1 base, with 12 bases between them.